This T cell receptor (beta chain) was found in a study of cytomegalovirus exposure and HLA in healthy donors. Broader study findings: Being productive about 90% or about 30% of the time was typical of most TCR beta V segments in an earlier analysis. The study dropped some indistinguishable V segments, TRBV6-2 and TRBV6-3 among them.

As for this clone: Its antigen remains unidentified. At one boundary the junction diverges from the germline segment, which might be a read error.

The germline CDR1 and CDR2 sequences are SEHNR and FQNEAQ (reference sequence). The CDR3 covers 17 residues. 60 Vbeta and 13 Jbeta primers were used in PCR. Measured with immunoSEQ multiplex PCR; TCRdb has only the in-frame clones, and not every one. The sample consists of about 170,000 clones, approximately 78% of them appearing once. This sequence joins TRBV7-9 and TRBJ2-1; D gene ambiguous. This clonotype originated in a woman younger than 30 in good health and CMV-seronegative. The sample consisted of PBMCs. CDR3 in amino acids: CASSPSSYSEAYNEQFF. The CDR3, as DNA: TGTGCCAGCAGCCCCTCCTCATACTCCGAAGCCTATAATGAGCAGTTCTTC. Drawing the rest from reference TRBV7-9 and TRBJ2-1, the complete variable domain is DTGVSQNPRHKITKRGQNVTFRCDPISEHNRLYWYRQTLGQGPEFLTYFQNEAQLEKSRLLSDRFSAERPKGSFSTLEIQRTEQGDSAMYLCASSPSSYSEAYNEQFFGPGTRLTVL.